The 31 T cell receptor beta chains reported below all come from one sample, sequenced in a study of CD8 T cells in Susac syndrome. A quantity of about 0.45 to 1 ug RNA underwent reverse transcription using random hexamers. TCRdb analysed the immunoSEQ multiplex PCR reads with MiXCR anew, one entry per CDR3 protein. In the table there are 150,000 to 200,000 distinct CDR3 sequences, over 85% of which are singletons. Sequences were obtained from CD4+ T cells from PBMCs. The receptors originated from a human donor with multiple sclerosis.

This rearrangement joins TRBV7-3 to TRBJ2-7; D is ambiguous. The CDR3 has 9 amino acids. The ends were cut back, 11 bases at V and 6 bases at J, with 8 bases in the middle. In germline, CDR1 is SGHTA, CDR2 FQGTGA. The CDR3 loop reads CAPWAEQYF. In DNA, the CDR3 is TGTGCCCCCTGGGCCGAGCAGTACTTC.

Here the CDR3 DNA reads TGCAGTGCTAGACCTGGACCGGAAGGAGAGCAGTTCTTC. This gives the protein CSARPGPEGEQFF. V usage is TRBV20-1 and J usage is TRBJ2-1; D is uncertain. The CDR3 is made up of 13 amino acids. The ends were cut back, 2 bases at V and 10 bases at J, with 15 bases in the middle. Germline-derived CDR1 and CDR2 are DFQATT and SNEGSKA (reference sequence).

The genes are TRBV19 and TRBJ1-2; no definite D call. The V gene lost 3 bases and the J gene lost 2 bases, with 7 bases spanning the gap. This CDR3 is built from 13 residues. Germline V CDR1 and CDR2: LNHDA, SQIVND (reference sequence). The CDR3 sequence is CASSISGNYGYTF. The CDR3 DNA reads TGTGCCAGTAGTATTTCTGGGAACTATGGCTACACCTTC.

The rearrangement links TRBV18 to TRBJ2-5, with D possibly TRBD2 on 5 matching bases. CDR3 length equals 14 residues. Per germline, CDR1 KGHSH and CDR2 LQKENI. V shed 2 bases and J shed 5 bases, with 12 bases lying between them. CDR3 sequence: CASSPVRRMETQYF. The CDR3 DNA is TGTGCCAGCTCACCAGTCAGGAGGATGGAGACCCAGTACTTC. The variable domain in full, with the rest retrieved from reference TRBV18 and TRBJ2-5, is NAGVMQNPRHLVRRRGQEARLRCSPMKGHSHVYWYRQLPEEGLKFMVYLQKENIIDESGMPKERFSAEFPKEGPSILRIQQVVRGDSAAYFCASSPVRRMETQYFGPGTRLLVL.

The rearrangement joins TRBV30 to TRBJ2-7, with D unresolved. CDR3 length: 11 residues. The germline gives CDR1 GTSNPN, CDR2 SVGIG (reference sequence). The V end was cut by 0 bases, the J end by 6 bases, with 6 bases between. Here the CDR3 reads CAWSVQTEQYF. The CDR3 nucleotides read TGTGCCTGGAGTGTACAGACCGAGCAGTACTTC.

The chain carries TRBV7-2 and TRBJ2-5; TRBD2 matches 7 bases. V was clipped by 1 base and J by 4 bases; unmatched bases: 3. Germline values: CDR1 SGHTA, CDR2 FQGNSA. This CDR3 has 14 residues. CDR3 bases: TGTGCCAGCAGCTTAGTATCTAGCGGAGAGACCCAGTACTTC. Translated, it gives CASSLVSSGETQYF.

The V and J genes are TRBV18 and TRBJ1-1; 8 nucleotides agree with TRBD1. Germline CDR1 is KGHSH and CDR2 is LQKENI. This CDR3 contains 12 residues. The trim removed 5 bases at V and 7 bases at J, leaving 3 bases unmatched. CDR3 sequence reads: CASSTGQGEAFF. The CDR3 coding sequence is TGTGCCAGCTCAACCGGACAGGGTGAAGCTTTCTTT.

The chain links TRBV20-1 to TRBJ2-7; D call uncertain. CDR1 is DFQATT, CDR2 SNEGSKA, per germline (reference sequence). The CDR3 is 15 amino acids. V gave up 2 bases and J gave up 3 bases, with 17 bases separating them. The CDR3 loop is CSARQPRTASYEQYF. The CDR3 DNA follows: TGCAGTGCTAGACAACCTAGGACGGCCAGCTACGAGCAGTACTTC.

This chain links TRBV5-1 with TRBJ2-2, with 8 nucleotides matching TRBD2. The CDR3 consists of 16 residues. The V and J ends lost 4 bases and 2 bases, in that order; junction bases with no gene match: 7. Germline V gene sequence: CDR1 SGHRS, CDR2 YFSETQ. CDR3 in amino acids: CASSVPSGPNTGELFF. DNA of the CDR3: TGCGCCAGCAGCGTACCTAGCGGGCCTAACACCGGGGAGCTGTTTTTT.

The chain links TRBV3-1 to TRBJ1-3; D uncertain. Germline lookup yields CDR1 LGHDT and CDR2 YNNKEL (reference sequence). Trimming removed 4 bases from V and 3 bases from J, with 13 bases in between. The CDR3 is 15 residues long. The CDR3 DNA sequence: TGTGCCAGCAGCCTCTCAGCCGGGCTTGGAAACACCATATATTTT. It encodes CASSLSAGLGNTIYF.

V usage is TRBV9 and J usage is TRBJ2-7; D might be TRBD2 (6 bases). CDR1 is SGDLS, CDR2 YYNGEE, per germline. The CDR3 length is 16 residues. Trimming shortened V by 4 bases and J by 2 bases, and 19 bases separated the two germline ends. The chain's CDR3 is CASSPTGLVTTYEQYF. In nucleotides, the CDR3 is TGTGCCAGCAGCCCAACGGGACTCGTGACGACCTACGAGCAGTACTTC. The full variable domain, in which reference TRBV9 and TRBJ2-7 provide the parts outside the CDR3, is DSGVTQTPKHLITATGQRVTLRCSPRSGDLSVYWYQQSLDQGLQFLIQYYNGEERAKGNILERFSAQQFPDLHSELNLSSLELGDSALYFCASSPTGLVTTYEQYFGPGTRLTVT.

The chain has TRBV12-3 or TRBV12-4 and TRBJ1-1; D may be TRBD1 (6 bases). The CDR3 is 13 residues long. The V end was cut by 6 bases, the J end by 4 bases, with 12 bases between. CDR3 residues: CASSQQGSTEAFF. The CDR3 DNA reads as TGTGCCAGCAGCCAACAGGGTAGCACTGAAGCTTTCTTT.

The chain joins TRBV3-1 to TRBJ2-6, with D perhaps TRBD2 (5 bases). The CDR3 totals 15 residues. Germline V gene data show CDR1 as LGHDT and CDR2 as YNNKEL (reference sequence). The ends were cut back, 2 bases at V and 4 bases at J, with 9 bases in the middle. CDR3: CASSQSSGGANVLTF. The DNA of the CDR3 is TGTGCCAGCAGCCAATCGAGCGGAGGGGCCAACGTCCTGACTTTC.

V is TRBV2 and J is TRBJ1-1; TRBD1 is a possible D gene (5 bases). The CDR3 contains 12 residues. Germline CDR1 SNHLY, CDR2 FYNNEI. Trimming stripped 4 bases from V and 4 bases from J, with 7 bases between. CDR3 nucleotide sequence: TGTGCCAGCAGTGGTAGGGGCACTGAAGCTTTCTTT. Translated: CASSGRGTEAFF.

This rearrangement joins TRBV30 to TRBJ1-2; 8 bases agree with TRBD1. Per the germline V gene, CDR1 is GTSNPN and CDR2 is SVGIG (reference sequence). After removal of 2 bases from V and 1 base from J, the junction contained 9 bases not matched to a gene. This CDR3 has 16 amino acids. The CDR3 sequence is CAWSPSGTGRNYGYTF. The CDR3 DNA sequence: TGTGCCTGGAGTCCGTCCGGGACAGGCCGTAACTATGGCTACACCTTC.

The CDR3 sequence: CASSVEAGGALELFF. The CDR3, as DNA: TGTGCCAGCAGCGTAGAAGCCGGGGGGGCCTTGGAGCTGTTTTTT. The chain recombines TRBV9 with TRBJ2-2; 8 bases line up with TRBD2. V dropped 0 bases and J dropped 10; count of bases not matched to a gene: 8. CDR1 SGDLS and CDR2 YYNGEE come from the germline V gene. The CDR3 covers 15 residues.

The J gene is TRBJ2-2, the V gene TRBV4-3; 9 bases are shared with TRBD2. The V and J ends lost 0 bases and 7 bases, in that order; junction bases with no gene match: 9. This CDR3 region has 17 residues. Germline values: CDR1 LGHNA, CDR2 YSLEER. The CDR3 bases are TGCGCCAGCAGCCAAGATTCGGCGGGAGGGCCGAGCGGGGAGCTGTTTTTT. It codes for CASSQDSAGGPSGELFF.

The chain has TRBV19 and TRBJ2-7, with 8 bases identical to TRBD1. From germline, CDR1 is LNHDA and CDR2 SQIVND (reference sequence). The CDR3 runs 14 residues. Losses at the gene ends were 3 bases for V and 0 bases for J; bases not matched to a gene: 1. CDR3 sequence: CASSMDRVSYEQYF. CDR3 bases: TGTGCCAGTAGTATGGACAGGGTCTCCTACGAGCAGTACTTC.

The CDR3, as DNA: TGCAGCGTTGGAGCGGTAGCGGCGCCTTACAATGAGCAGTTCTTC. It is translated as CSVGAVAAPYNEQFF. The rearrangement uses TRBV29-1 and TRBJ2-1, with D possibly TRBD2 on 6 matching bases. V was cut by 4 bases and J by 4 bases, with 17 bases left in between. The CDR3 runs to 15 residues. The germline V gene encodes CDR1 SQVTM and CDR2 ANQGSEA.

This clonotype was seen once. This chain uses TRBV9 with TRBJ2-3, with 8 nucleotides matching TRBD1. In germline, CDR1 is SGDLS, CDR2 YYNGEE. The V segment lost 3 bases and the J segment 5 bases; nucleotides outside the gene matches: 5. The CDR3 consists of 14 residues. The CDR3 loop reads CASSALTGGDTQYF. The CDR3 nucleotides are TGTGCCAGCAGCGCGTTAACAGGGGGAGATACGCAGTATTTT.

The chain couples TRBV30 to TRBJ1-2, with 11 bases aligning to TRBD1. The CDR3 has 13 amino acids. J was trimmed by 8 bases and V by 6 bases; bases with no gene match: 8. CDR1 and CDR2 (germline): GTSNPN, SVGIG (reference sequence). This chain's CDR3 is CACKSGTGGGYTF. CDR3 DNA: TGTGCCTGTAAATCAGGGACAGGGGGAGGCTACACCTTC.

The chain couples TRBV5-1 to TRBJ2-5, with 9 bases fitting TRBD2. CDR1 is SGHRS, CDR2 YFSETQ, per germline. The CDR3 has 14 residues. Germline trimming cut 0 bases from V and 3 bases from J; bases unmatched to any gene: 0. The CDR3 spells CASSLASGEETQYF. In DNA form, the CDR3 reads TGCGCCAGCAGCTTGGCTAGCGGGGAAGAGACCCAGTACTTC. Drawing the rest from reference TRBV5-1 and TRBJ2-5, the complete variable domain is KAGVTQTPRYLIKTRGQQVTLSCSPISGHRSVSWYQQTPGQGLQFLFEYFSETQRNKGNFPGRFSGRQFSNSRSEMNVSTLELGDSALYLCASSLASGEETQYFGPGTRLLVL.

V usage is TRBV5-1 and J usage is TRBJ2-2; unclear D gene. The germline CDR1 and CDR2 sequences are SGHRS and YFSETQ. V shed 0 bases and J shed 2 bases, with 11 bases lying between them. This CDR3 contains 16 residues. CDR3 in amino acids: CASSLVVERNTGELFF. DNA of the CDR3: TGCGCCAGCAGCTTGGTTGTCGAACGAAACACCGGGGAGCTGTTTTTT.

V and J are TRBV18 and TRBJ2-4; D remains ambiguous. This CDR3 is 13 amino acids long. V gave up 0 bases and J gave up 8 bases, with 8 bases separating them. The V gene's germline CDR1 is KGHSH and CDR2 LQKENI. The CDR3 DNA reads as TGTGCCAGCTCACCACCCCAGAGAGACATTCAGTACTTC. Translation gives CASSPPQRDIQYF.

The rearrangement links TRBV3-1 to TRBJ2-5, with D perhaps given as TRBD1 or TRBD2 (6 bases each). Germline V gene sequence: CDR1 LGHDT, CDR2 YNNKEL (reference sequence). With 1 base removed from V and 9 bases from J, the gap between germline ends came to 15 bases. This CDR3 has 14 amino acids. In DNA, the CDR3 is TGTGCCAGCAGCCAAGTGGCGGGGTCAGGGGCCCAGTACTTC. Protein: CASSQVAGSGAQYF.

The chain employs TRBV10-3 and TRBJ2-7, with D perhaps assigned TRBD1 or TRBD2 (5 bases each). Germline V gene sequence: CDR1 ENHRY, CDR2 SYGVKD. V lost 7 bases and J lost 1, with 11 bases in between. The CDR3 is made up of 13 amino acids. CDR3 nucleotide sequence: TGTGCCATCACCCCTGGGGGATCCTACGAGCAGTACTTC. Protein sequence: CAITPGGSYEQYF.

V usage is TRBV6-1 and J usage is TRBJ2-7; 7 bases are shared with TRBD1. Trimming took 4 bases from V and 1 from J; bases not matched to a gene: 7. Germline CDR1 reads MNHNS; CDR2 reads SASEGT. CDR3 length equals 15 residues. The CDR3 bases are TGTGCCAGCAGTGTTGGACAGGCGAAGTCCTACGAGCAGTACTTC. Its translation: CASSVGQAKSYEQYF.

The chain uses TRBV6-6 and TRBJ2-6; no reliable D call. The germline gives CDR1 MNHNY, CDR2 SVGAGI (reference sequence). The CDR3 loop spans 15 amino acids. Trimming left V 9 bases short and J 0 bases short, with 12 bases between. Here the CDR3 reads CASSSASSGANVLTF. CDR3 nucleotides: TGTGCCAGTTCCTCAGCGAGCTCTGGGGCCAACGTCCTGACTTTC.

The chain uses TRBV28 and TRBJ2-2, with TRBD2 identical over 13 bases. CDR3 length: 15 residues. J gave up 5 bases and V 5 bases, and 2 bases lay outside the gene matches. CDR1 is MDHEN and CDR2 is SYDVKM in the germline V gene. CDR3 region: CASSAGLAGTGELFF. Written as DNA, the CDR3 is TGTGCCAGCAGTGCGGGACTAGCGGGGACCGGGGAGCTGTTTTTT.

CDR3 DNA: TGTGCCAGCTCACCACAGGGATCGGGGTATGGCTACACCTTC. Its translation: CASSPQGSGYGYTF. J is TRBJ1-2 and V is TRBV18; D is undetermined. The CDR3 loop spans 14 amino acids. V was pared by 1 base and J by 5 bases, with 11 bases between. The V gene's germline CDR1 is KGHSH and CDR2 LQKENI. Looking up the rest from reference TRBV18 and TRBJ1-2 gives the full variable domain: NAGVMQNPRHLVRRRGQEARLRCSPMKGHSHVYWYRQLPEEGLKFMVYLQKENIIDESGMPKERFSAEFPKEGPSILRIQQVVRGDSAAYFCASSPQGSGYGYTFGSGTRLTVV.

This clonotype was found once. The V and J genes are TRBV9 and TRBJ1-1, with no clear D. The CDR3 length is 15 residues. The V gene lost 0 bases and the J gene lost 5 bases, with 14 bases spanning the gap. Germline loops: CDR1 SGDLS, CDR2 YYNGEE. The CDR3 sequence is CASSVGGVIGTEAFF. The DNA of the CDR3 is TGTGCCAGCAGCGTAGGGGGTGTTATAGGGACTGAAGCTTTCTTT.